This T cell receptor (beta chain) was sequenced for a study of PD-1 blockade in mismatch repair-deficient tumors. Clones were sequenced by immunoSEQ multiplex PCR, and TCRdb holds only the in-frame ones, with some missing. The table records around 39,000 clones, roughly 83% of them present only once. V trimming: 5 bases; J trimming: 6 bases; junction bases outside the gene matches: 5. The CDR3 has 13 residues. Per germline, CDR1 SQVTM and CDR2 ANQGSEA. The chain recombines TRBV29-1 with TRBJ2-7; 12 bases are a match to TRBD2. The sequence came from an adult with mismatch repair-deficient cancer. The material was PBMCs, obtained around 38 weeks after starting pembrolizumab. CDR3 DNA sequence: TGCAGCGTTTGGCTAGCGGGAGGGACCGAGCAGTACTTC. Its translation is CSVWLAGGTEQYF.